This T cell receptor beta chain was observed in a study of CD8 T cells in Susac syndrome. TCR beta sequencing covered blood CD8+ and CD4+ T cells. The CDR3 sequence is 15 residues long. V lost 5 bases and J lost 2, with 12 bases in between. Germline V gene data show CDR1 as SEHNR and CDR2 as FQNEAQ (reference sequence). When the RNA was reverse transcribed, random hexamers were used with an input of roughly 0.5 to 1 ug. Multiplex immunoSEQ PCR targeted 54 Vbeta and 13 Jbeta TCR beta segments. TCRdb reprocessed the immunoSEQ multiplex PCR reads via MiXCR and lists one record per CDR3 protein. This table holds about 130,000 distinct CDR3 sequences, about 93% found once.

The receptor's source is a human donor with multiple sclerosis. Sequenced material: CD8+ T cells from PBMCs. The chain couples TRBV7-9 to TRBJ1-4; D unresolved. The CDR3, as DNA: TGTGCCAGCAGCGCCTCCTTGAGGACTAATGAAAAACTGTTTTTT. Amino acid sequence: CASSASLRTNEKLFF. The full variable domain, with the rest looked up from reference TRBV7-9 and TRBJ1-4, is DTGVSQNPRHKITKRGQNVTFRCDPISEHNRLYWYRQTLGQGPEFLTYFQNEAQLEKSRLLSDRFSAERPKGSFSTLEIQRTEQGDSAMYLCASSASLRTNEKLFFGSGTQLSVL.